These 22 T cell receptor beta chains were all obtained from the same sample, sequenced in a study of regulatory T cells in long-lasting Graves disease. iRepertoire HTBI primers and Arm-PCR of CDR3 regions built TCR beta libraries. MiXCR, run by TCRdb on the multiplex PCR reads, gives a single entry per CDR3 protein. The sample records 350,000 to 500,000 distinct CDR3 sequences, 14% being singletons. Specified time point: newly diagnosed GD, antithyroid drugs for less than 3 months. PBMCs were the source of the RNA used for TCR sequencing. The same sample was also used in a study of T cells in Graves' hyperthyroidism and ophthalmopathy.

Sequences were derived from peripheral blood mononuclear cells (PBMCs), sampled at new diagnosis, from a patient treated with antithyroid drugs. These receptors all stem from a woman between 50 and 59 years old with Graves disease.

Many counts were recorded for this clonotype. This chain uses TRBV12-3 or TRBV12-4 with TRBJ1-6; 7 nucleotides line up with TRBD1. The CDR3 covers 14 residues. The trim removed 5 bases at V and 10 bases at J, leaving 8 bases unmatched. The CDR3 region is CASSARGTYSPLHF. The CDR3 region has the DNA TGTGCCAGCAGTGCCAGGGGGACCTACTCACCCCTCCACTTT.

The table lists this clonotype with many counts. The CDR3 sequence: CASSPRGLAGSYEQYF. In DNA form, the CDR3 reads TGTGCCAGCTCACCGCGAGGACTAGCCGGGTCCTACGAGCAGTACTTC. The chain combines TRBV18 with TRBJ2-7; TRBD2 matches at 8 bases. The V gene's germline CDR1 is KGHSH and CDR2 LQKENI. The CDR3 runs to 16 residues. V was clipped by 3 bases and J by 1 base; unmatched bases: 8.

A word on this clonotype: One end of the junction varies from germline; a read error may be responsible. The genes are TRBV12-3 or TRBV12-4 and TRBJ2-3; D gene ambiguous. This CDR3 comprises 17 residues. The CDR3, as DNA: TGTGCCAGCAGTTTAGCGAGGATGGGATTCGAAGTGGAGACCCGGTACTTC. Translated: CASSLARMGFEVETRYF.

This clonotype has only a few counts. The rearrangement uses TRBV20-1 and TRBJ2-3; D gene unclear. V lost 1 base, J lost 4 bases, and 15 bases lay in between. Germline values: CDR1 DFQATT, CDR2 SNEGSKA (reference sequence). The CDR3 spans 15 residues. The CDR3 protein is CSARGSPPGSDTQYF. For the CDR3, the DNA is TGCAGTGCTAGAGGCAGCCCCCCAGGATCAGATACGCAGTATTTT.

This clonotype came up many times. The chain combines TRBV28 with TRBJ2-3, with 7 bases fitting TRBD2. Germline values: CDR1 MDHEN, CDR2 SYDVKM. The V segment lost 0 bases and the J segment 3 bases; nucleotides outside the gene matches: 15. The CDR3 covers 19 residues. In DNA form, the CDR3 reads TGTGCCAGCAGTTTATGGGGGCTAGGAACGGGAGGACGAACAGATACGCAGTATTTT. Amino acids: CASSLWGLGTGGRTDTQYF. The full variable domain, its missing parts supplied by reference TRBV28 and TRBJ2-3, is DVKVTQSSRYLVKRTGEKVFLECVQDMDHENMFWYRQDPGLGLRLIYFSYDVKMKEKGDIPEGYSVSREKKERFSLILESASTNQTSMYLCASSLWGLGTGGRTDTQYFGPGTRLTVL.

The rearrangement uses TRBV6-2 or TRBV6-3 and TRBJ2-7; possibly TRBD2 for D (6 bases). CDR3 length: 15 amino acids. The V and J ends lost 5 bases and 6 bases respectively, with 20 bases between them. CDR1 is MNHEY, CDR2 SVGEGT, per germline. The CDR3 loop reads CASSEVSGVATEQYF. CDR3 coding DNA: TGTGCCAGCAGTGAAGTATCGGGAGTAGCCACCGAGCAGTACTTC.

The genes are TRBV28 and TRBJ1-5, with a weak D call TRBD1 (5 bases). The germline gives CDR1 MDHEN, CDR2 SYDVKM. V shed 5 bases and J shed 5 bases, with 13 bases lying between them. The CDR3 has 14 amino acids. CDR3 sequence: CASSPRGRDQPQHF. Written as DNA, the CDR3 is TGTGCCAGCAGTCCGAGGGGTCGAGATCAGCCCCAGCATTTT.

The table lists this clonotype with many counts. CDR3 loop: CASSLLRPGLAGNTGELFF. For the CDR3, the DNA is TGTGCCAGCAGCTTATTAAGACCAGGACTAGCGGGAAACACCGGGGAGCTGTTTTTT. The V call is TRBV7-9, the J call TRBJ2-2; 12 bases are shared with TRBD2. Trimming at V came to 2 bases and at J to 2 bases, leaving 9 bases not matched to a gene. CDR1 and CDR2 (germline): SEHNR, FQNEAQ (reference sequence). The CDR3 is 19 residues long.

This clonotype appeared many times. The V and J genes are TRBV28 and TRBJ2-7, with 8 bases aligning to TRBD1. CDR1 and CDR2 from the germline V gene are MDHEN and SYDVKM. The CDR3 consists of 16 residues. With V trimmed by 4 bases and J by 3 bases, 11 bases remained unmatched. The CDR3 DNA reads TGTGCCAGCAGTTCTCGGCAAAGGACAGGGAGCTACGAGCAGTACTTC. Encoded protein: CASSSRQRTGSYEQYF.

The chain joins TRBV29-1 to TRBJ1-2; 10 positions agree with TRBD1. Germline V gene sequence: CDR1 SQVTM, CDR2 ANQGSEA. The trim removed 3 bases at V and 7 bases at J, leaving 17 bases unmatched. The CDR3 covers 17 residues. In DNA, the CDR3 is TGCAGCGTTGATCGCCCCGCGGGACAGGGGAAAGGGTCTGGCTACACCTTC. Translating gives CSVDRPAGQGKGSGYTF.

The CDR3 DNA sequence: TGTGCCAGCAGTTACGGGATTAGCGTAACCTCCTACGAGCAGTACTTC. Its translation: CASSYGISVTSYEQYF. The chain carries TRBV6-2 or TRBV6-3 and TRBJ2-7, with a possible D match to TRBD2 (5 bases). There are 16 residues in the CDR3. Looked up from germline, CDR1 is MNHEY and CDR2 is SVGEGT. Between the trimmed V and J ends, which lost 2 bases and 0 bases, there was a span of 14 bases.

This clonotype was seen more than once but under ten times. The chain is built from TRBV25-1 and TRBJ1-3; possibly TRBD1 for D (5 bases). Trimming stripped 6 bases from V and 0 bases from J, with 24 bases between. This CDR3 has 19 amino acids. The germline V gene has CDR1 MGHDK and CDR2 SYGVNS. Here the CDR3 DNA reads TGTGCCAGCAGGAGGCCCGGGACGGAAAAGAACTGCTCTGGAAACACCATATATTTT. It yields the protein CASRRPGTEKNCSGNTIYF.

This clonotype appeared many times. The chain couples TRBV28 to TRBJ2-7; 7 bases are shared with TRBD1. The germline V gene has CDR1 MDHEN and CDR2 SYDVKM. V lost 2 bases to trimming and J lost 4 bases; unmatched junction nucleotides: 11. CDR3 size: 16 residues. CDR3 sequence (DNA): TGTGCCAGCAGTTTACCCCTCGACAGGGTTCTGTACGAGCAGTACTTC. This translates into CASSLPLDRVLYEQYF.

V is TRBV30 and J is TRBJ2-3; D unresolved. The CDR3 has 18 amino acids. Germline V gene sequence: CDR1 GTSNPN, CDR2 SVGIG (reference sequence). V was shortened by 0 bases and J by 2 bases, with 21 bases between the two germline ends. CDR3 region: CAWSVSPIPQAATDTQYF. CDR3 DNA: TGTGCCTGGAGTGTATCCCCTATCCCCCAGGCGGCCACAGATACGCAGTATTTT. Full variable domain (outside the CDR3, taken from reference TRBV30 and TRBJ2-3): SQTIHQWPATLVQPVGSPLSLECTVEGTSNPNLYWYRQAAGRGLQLLFYSVGIGQISSEVPQNLSASRPQDRQFILSSKKLLLSDSGFYLCAWSVSPIPQAATDTQYFGPGTRLTVL.

This clonotype was seen ten or more times. In DNA, the CDR3 is TGTGCCTGGAGTGCCGGGACAGGGAGGAATCAGCCCCAGCATTTT. This sequence encodes CAWSAGTGRNQPQHF. The chain couples TRBV30 to TRBJ1-5; 9 positions agree with TRBD1. This CDR3 has 15 amino acids. V lost 1 base and J lost 4; bases outside the gene matches: 5. CDR1 and CDR2 from the germline V gene are GTSNPN and SVGIG (reference sequence).

The chain has TRBV12-3 or TRBV12-4 and TRBJ1-4; D call uncertain. Trimming stripped 1 base from V and 6 bases from J, with 9 bases between. The CDR3 runs to 14 residues. The CDR3 loop reads CASSLEGGYEKLFF. For the CDR3, the DNA is TGTGCCAGCAGTTTAGAGGGCGGTTATGAAAAACTGTTTTTT.

This clonotype was recorded at least ten times. The chain carries TRBV12-3 or TRBV12-4 and TRBJ2-2; tentatively, D is TRBD1 (5 bases). The CDR3 consists of 14 residues. Trimming removed 8 bases at V and 0 bases at J, with 10 bases between. CDR3 in DNA: TGTGCCAGCCGGACACTATCGAACACCGGGGAGCTGTTTTTT. This translates into CASRTLSNTGELFF.

This clonotype was picked up many times. This chain joins TRBV5-1 and TRBJ2-7, with 8 bases fitting TRBD2. CDR1 is SGHRS, CDR2 YFSETQ, per germline. CDR3 length: 15 residues. Germline trimming cut 3 bases from V and 4 bases from J; bases unmatched to any gene: 9. This CDR3 reads CASSYRSGSEYEQYF. As DNA, the CDR3 is TGCGCCAGCAGCTATCGGAGCGGGAGTGAATACGAGCAGTACTTC. Together with reference TRBV5-1 and TRBJ2-7, the CDR3 gives the full variable domain: KAGVTQTPRYLIKTRGQQVTLSCSPISGHRSVSWYQQTPGQGLQFLFEYFSETQRNKGNFPGRFSGRQFSNSRSEMNVSTLELGDSALYLCASSYRSGSEYEQYFGPGTRLTVT.

This clonotype was seen repeatedly, ten times or more. This CDR3 is CASRPTGDEQYF. The CDR3 region has the DNA TGTGCCAGCAGGCCCACCGGGGACGAGCAGTACTTC. This chain connects TRBV11-2 to TRBJ2-7, with a tentative D call TRBD2 (5 bases). The CDR3 length is 12 residues. V was shortened by 6 bases and J by 5 bases, with 11 bases between the two germline ends. Germline-derived CDR1 and CDR2 are SGHAT and FQNNGV.

The V and J genes are TRBV7-9 and TRBJ2-1, with 14 bases identical to TRBD2. After removal of 6 bases from V and 0 bases from J, the junction contained 7 bases not matched to a gene. The CDR3 is 18 amino acids. The V gene's germline CDR1 is SEHNR and CDR2 FQNEAQ (reference sequence). The CDR3 bases are TGTGCCAGCAGACAAGGACTAGCGGGAGGAGGCTCCTACAATGAGCAGTTCTTC. This gives the protein CASRQGLAGGGSYNEQFF.

In this sample, this clonotype turned up many times. The J gene is TRBJ2-3, the V gene TRBV5-1; D is perhaps TRBD1 (5 bases). Germline CDR1 SGHRS, CDR2 YFSETQ. The CDR3 is made up of 16 amino acids. Trimming pared 0 bases from V and 3 bases from J, leaving 14 bases between. CDR3 residues: CASSLEAGRETDTQYF. The CDR3, as DNA: TGCGCCAGCAGCTTGGAGGCCGGCAGGGAAACAGATACGCAGTATTTT.

Ten or more counts support this clonotype. This chain uses TRBV19 with TRBJ2-1; 15 positions agree with TRBD2. The germline gives CDR1 LNHDA, CDR2 SQIVND (reference sequence). The CDR3 sequence is 18 residues long. J gave up 4 bases and V 4 bases, and 8 bases lay outside the gene matches. The CDR3 DNA follows: TGTGCCAGTAGTAGAGACCCGGGACTAGCGGGAGGTTACAATGAGCAGTTCTTC. Translation: CASSRDPGLAGGYNEQFF.